This TCR beta chain was retrieved from a study of T cells in Graves' hyperthyroidism and ophthalmopathy. TCR beta CDR3 regions were amplified from RNA transcripts. An initial round of RT-PCR targeting the TCR CDR3 relied on the HTBI primer set. TCRdb passed the multiplex PCR reads through MiXCR, listing each CDR3 protein once. Of about 540,000 distinct CDR3 sequences in the sample, just over 45% were seen once. There are a few counts of this clonotype. CDR3 length equals 15 residues. The ends were cut back, 3 bases at V and 3 bases at J, with 15 bases in the middle. Germline values: CDR1 MNHEY, CDR2 SMNVEV (reference sequence).

V and J are TRBV27 and TRBJ2-7; possibly TRBD2 for D (5 bases). The sample comprised peripheral blood or thyroid tissue (not recorded which). The receptor comes from a young woman with Graves' hyperthyroidism. In DNA, the CDR3 is TGTGCCAGCAGTTTTTCGAGGGATGAGTTCTACGAGCAGTACTTC. Translation: CASSFSRDEFYEQYF.